This TCR beta chain came from a study of CD8+CD57+ T cells in acquired aplastic anemia. Study details: The sorted CD4+ and CD8+ cells yielded an average around 3 ug of DNA.

An expansion of CD8+CD57+ cells by flow cytometry had been shown in patients chosen for sequencing. Patients uniformly had severe acquired aplastic anemia. At blood sampling, none of the patients had yet received therapy. Genomic DNA constituted the template upon which TCR beta VDJ and CDR3 profiling was performed. MiXCR, applied by TCRdb to the reads, yields one record per CDR3 protein. The data show about 160,000 distinct CDR3 sequences, with 40% to 60% seen just once and over 25% held by the top ten. The CDR3 is 14 residues long. The germline gives CDR1 MGHRA, CDR2 YSYEKL. Overall study results and limits: Patients and controls shared twenty-nine CD8+ CDR3 sequences.

As regards this clonotype: Its cognate antigen is unknown. A read error may produce the germline difference seen at one junction end.

The sequence was obtained from a human donor with aplastic anemia. The gene calls are TRBV4-1 and TRBJ1-2; 8 nucleotides match TRBD1. Sequenced: sorted CD4+, CD8+, or CD8+CD57+ T cells (not recorded which) from PBMCs. CDR3 sequence (DNA): TGCGCCAGCAGCCAACAGGACAGGGAAGGCGGCTACGCCTTC. Protein sequence: CASSQQDREGGYAF.